This T cell receptor beta chain was identified during a study of shared clonotypes between healthy human individuals. Study context: For every donor, three CD4 naive, three CD4 memory, two CD8 naive and one CD8 memory plates were used.

Into CD45RA+ naive and CD45RA-negative memory subsets, the CD4+ cells were split. There are 13 residues in the CDR3. J gave up 7 bases and V 0 bases, and 3 bases lay outside the gene matches. Germline V gene data show CDR1 as SGDLS and CDR2 as YYNGEE. The assay was carried out at the deep level. Sequenced by immunoSEQ multiplex PCR; TCRdb stores in-frame clones only, minus some. The table includes approximately 980,000 clones, 60% to 85% detected once. The TCR comes from a man between 18 and 35 years old in good health. This sequence joins TRBV9 and TRBJ1-2, with TRBD1 identical over 7 bases. Sequencing was done on a sample of memory CD4+ T cells sorted from blood. Subset described: CD45RA-negative fraction. CDR3 DNA sequence: TGTGCCAGCAGCGTAGAACAGGGGTCTGGCTACACCTTC. Protein product: CASSVEQGSGYTF.